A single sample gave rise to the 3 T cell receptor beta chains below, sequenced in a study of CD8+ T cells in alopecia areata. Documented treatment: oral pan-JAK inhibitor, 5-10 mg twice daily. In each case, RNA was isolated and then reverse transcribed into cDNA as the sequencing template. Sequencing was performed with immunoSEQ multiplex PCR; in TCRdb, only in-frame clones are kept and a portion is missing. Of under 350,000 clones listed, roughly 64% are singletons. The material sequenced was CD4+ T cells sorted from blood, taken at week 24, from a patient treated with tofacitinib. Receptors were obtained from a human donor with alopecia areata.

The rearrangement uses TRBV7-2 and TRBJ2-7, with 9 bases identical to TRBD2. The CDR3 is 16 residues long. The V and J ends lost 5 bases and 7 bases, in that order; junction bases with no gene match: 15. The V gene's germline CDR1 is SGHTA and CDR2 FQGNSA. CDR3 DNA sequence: TGTGCCAGCAGCCCACCGGTCGGCGGGGGGGCTCAAGAGCAGTACTTC. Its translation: CASSPPVGGGAQEQYF.

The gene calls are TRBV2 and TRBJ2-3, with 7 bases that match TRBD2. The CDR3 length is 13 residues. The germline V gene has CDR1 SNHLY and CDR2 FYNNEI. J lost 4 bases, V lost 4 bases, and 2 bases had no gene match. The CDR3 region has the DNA TGTGCCAGCAGTGGGACTAGAGCAGATACGCAGTATTTT. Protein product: CASSGTRADTQYF.

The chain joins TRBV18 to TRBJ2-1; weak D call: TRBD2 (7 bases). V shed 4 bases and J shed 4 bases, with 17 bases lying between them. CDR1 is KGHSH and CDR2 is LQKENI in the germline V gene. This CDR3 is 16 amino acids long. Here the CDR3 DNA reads TGTGCCAGCTCACGGTCCTCGGGGGGCGGTTACAATGAGCAGTTCTTC. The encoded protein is CASSRSSGGGYNEQFF.